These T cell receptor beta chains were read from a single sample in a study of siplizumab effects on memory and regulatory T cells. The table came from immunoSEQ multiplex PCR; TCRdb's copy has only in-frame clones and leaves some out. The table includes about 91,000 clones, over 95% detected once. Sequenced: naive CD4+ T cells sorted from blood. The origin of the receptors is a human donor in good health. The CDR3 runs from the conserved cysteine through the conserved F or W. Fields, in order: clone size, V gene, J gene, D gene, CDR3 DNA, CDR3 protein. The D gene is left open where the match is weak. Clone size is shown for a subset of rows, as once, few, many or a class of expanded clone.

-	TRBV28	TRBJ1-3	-	TGTGCCAGCGTCCGTGGAGGGACCTCTGGAAACACCATATATTTT	CASVRGGTSGNTIYF
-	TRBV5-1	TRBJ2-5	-	TGCGCCAGCAGGTTGGCACAGCTATCCCAAGAGACCCAGTACTTC	CASRLAQLSQETQYF
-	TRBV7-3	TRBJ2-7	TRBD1	TGTGCCAGCAGCCCCGGACAGGGGACATCCGAGCAGTACTTC	CASSPGQGTSEQYF
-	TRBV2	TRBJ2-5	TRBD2	TGTGCCAGCAGTGCGAGCGGGGGGCCCCAAGAGACCCAGTACTTC	CASSASGGPQETQYF
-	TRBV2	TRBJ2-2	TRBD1	TGTGCCAGCAGTCCCCAGGGGACAGGGCTTAGCACCGGGGAGCTGTTTTTT	CASSPQGTGLSTGELFF
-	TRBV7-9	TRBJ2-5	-	TGTGCCAGCAGCTCACCACAGGGACGGCAAGAGACCCAGTACTTC	CASSSPQGRQETQYF
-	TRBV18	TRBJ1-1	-	TGTGCCAGCTCGCCACAGGAAAACACTGAAGCTTTCTTT	CASSPQENTEAFF
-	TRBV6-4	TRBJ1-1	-	TGTGCCAGCAGATGGTTACTTGAAGCTTTCTTT	CASRWLLEAFF
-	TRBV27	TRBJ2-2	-	TGTGCCAGCTCACTGGGTCTAAGCACCGGGGAGCTGTTTTTT	CASSLGLSTGELFF
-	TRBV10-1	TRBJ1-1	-	TGCGCCAGCAGTCAAACGGGTGGAAGGACTGAAGCTTTCTTT	CASSQTGGRTEAFF
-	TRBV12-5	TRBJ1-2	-	TGTGCTAGTGGAACAGATTATGGCTACACCTTC	CASGTDYGYTF
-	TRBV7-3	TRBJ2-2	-	TGTGCCAGCGGGACCCCTTGGGAGCTGTTTTTT	CASGTPWELFF
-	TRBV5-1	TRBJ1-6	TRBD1	TGCGCCAGCAGCCTACAGGGGGCTAATAATTCACCCCTCCACTTT	CASSLQGANNSPLHF
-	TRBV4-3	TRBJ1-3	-	TGCGCCAGCAGCCAAGAAACCGGAAACACCATATATTTT	CASSQETGNTIYF
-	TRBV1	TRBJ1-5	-	TGCACCAGCAGCCAGGAAGAGGGAGATTACCATTTT	CTSSQEEGDYHF
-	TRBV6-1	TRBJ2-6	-	TGTGCCAGCAGTGAACGGGGGCTTGGGGCCAACGTCCTGACTTTC	CASSERGLGANVLTF
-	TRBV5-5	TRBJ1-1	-	TGTGCCAGCAGCCCTCTGGGATCCTTGAACACTGAAGCTTTCTTT	CASSPLGSLNTEAFF
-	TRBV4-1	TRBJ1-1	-	TGCGCCAGCAGCCAATGGGTAATGAACACTGAAGCTTTCTTT	CASSQWVMNTEAFF
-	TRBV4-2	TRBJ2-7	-	TGTGCCAGCAGCCAAGGCAGGGGCACAGGAGCCTACGAGCAGTACTTC	CASSQGRGTGAYEQYF
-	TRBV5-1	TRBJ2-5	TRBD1	TGCGCCAGCTTTGACCCGGGACAGGGGGAGACCCAGTACTTC	CASFDPGQGETQYF
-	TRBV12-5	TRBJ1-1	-	TGTGCTAGTGGCTCCCGGGGGATGAACACTGAAGCTTTCTTT	CASGSRGMNTEAFF
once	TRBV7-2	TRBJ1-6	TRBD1	TGTGCCAGCAGCGCCAGGGGGGTGGCAGGCAATAATTCACCCCTCCACTTT	CASSARGVAGNNSPLHF
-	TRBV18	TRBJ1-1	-	TGTGCCAGCTCACCATTAGGGGCAGGCGAAGCTTTCTTT	CASSPLGAGEAFF
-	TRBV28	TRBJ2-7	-	TGTGCCAGCAGTTTTGGGGTTGGCGAGCAGTACTTC	CASSFGVGEQYF
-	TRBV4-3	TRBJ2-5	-	TGCGCCAGCAGCCAAGATCAGGGGGGGTGGGAGACCCAGTACTTC	CASSQDQGGWETQYF
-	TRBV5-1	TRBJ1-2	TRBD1	TGCGCCAGCAGCTTGTTGTCCGGGACAGGGTTCTTTTCTTCGGATGGCTACACCTTC	CASSLLSGTGFFSSDGYTF
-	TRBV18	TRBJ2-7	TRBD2	TGTGCCAGCTCCCCGGGGAGGGAAGCCTACGAGCAGTACTTC	CASSPGREAYEQYF
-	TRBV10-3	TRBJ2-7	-	TGTGCCATCAGTGATTTCCCCTACGAGCAGTACTTC	CAISDFPYEQYF
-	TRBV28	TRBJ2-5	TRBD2	TGTGCCAGCAGTTCGGGGGGGCGGGAGACCCAGTACTTC	CASSSGGRETQYF
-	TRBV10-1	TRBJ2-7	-	TGCGCCAGCCCAAAGGAGAGGAGACTCAATTGCCTGGGGTACTTC	CASPKERRLNCLGYF
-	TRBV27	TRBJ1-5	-	TGTGCCAGCAGTTTAACAGGGTTAAATCAGCCCCAGCATTTT	CASSLTGLNQPQHF
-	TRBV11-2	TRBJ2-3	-	TGTGCCAGCAGCTTAAGGGGGGCTGGAGATACGCAGTATTTT	CASSLRGAGDTQYF
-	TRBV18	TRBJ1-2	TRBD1	TGTGCCAGCTCCTGGGACAGCAACTATGGCTACACCTTC	CASSWDSNYGYTF
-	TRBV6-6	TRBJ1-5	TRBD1	TGTGCCAGCAGAGGACAGGGCGGTCAGCCCCAGCATTTT	CASRGQGGQPQHF
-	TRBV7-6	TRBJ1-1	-	TGTGCCAGCAGCTCCCCAGGGGACAACACTGAAGCTTTCTTT	CASSSPGDNTEAFF
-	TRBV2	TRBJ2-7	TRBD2	TGTGCCAGCAGTCTGCAGACTAGCGGGGGCTCCTACGAGCAGTACTTC	CASSLQTSGGSYEQYF
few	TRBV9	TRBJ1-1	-	TGTGCCAGCAGCGTAGTTTCACAGAACACTGAAGCTTTCTTT	CASSVVSQNTEAFF
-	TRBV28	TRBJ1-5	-	TGTGCCAGCAGTCCACCGATACGCAATCAGCCCCAGCATTTT	CASSPPIRNQPQHF
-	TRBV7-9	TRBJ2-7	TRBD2	TGTGCCAGCAGCTTAATCGGGACTAGCGCAACCTACGAGCAGTACTTC	CASSLIGTSATYEQYF
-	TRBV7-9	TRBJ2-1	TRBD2	TGTGCCAGCAGCTTAGAAGCGGGGGAGCAGTTCTTC	CASSLEAGEQFF
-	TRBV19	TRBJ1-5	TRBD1	TGTGCCAGTAGTAGCCCCCCCGGGACAGATAATCAGCCCCAGCATTTT	CASSSPPGTDNQPQHF
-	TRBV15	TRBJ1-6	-	TGTGCCACCAGCAGAGCGGCGGACCTTTCACTCCACTTT	CATSRAADLSLHF
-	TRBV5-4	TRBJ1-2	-	TGTGCCAGCAGCTTGGGGGACGGGTACTATGGCTACACCTTC	CASSLGDGYYGYTF
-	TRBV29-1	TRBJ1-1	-	TGCAGCGTTGGAGAGAACACTGAAGCTTTCTTT	CSVGENTEAFF
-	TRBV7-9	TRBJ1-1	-	TGTGCCAGCAGCTTTGGGCAAACAAACACTGAAGCTTTCTTT	CASSFGQTNTEAFF
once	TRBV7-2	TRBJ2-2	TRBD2	TGTGCCAGCAGCATGGGACTAGCGGGGGTGGGCGGGGAGCTGTTTTTT	CASSMGLAGVGGELFF
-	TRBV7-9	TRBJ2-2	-	TGTGCCAGCAGCTTAGGGGTGGAAACCGGGGAGCTGTTTTTT	CASSLGVETGELFF
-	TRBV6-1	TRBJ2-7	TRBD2	TGTGCCAGCAGCTCCCTGGGCGGGGGGCCCCGGGAGCAGTACTTC	CASSSLGGGPREQYF
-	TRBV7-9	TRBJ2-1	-	TGTGCCAGCAGCTTAGGTGAGCAGTTCTTC	CASSLGEQFF
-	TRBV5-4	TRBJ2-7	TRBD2	TGTGCCAGCAGCTTGGCCCTAGCGGGGGGCAAATTCTCCTACGAGCAGTACTTC	CASSLALAGGKFSYEQYF
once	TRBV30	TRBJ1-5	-	TGTGCCTGGAGTCAAGACGGTAATCAGCCCCAGCATTTT	CAWSQDGNQPQHF
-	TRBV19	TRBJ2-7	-	TGTGCCAGTAGTAGCGGACAGACCTACGAGCAGTACTTC	CASSSGQTYEQYF
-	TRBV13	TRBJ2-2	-	TGTGCCAGCAGCTTACCGAGGCAGGTATCAACCGGGGAGCTGTTTTTT	CASSLPRQVSTGELFF
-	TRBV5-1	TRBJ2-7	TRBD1	TGCGCCAGCCGGGACAGCCCCTACGAGCAGTACTTC	CASRDSPYEQYF
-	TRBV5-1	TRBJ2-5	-	TGCGCCAGCAGCTTGGCTGGGGGCCAAGAGACCCAGTACTTC	CASSLAGGQETQYF
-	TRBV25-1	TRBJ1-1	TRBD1	TGTGCCAGCATTAGACAGGGTGCGGCTTTCTTT	CASIRQGAAFF
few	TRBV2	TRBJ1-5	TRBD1	TGTGCCAGCAGTGGGACAGGAAAGCCCCAGCATTTT	CASSGTGKPQHF
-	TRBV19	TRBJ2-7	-	TGTGCCAGTAGTAAATCCGGGACCGCAGGAACCTACGAGCAGTACTTC	CASSKSGTAGTYEQYF
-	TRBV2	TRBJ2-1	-	TGTGCCAGCAGGGGGGGATCCCGAGATAAGTTCTTC	CASRGGSRDKFF
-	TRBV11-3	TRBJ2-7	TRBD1	TGTGCCAGCAGCCCTGGGACAGCCTACGAGCAGTACTTC	CASSPGTAYEQYF